The 10 T cell receptor beta chains presented below share a single source sample, sequenced in a study of OX40 agonist ivuxolimab in advanced cancers. The method was the immunoSEQ multiplex PCR assay. TCRdb's version of the immuneACCESS table is confined to in-frame rearrangements and falls short of the full clone set. An unresolved V gene accounts for under half of the shortfall where checked; the remainder is of unknown origin. A total of 50,000 to 70,000 clones appear in this sample, 70% to 90% of them only once. The ten largest clones capture approximately 1% of the sample. The sample in question was CD4+ or CD8+ T cells sorted from blood, obtained in a trial of the OX40 agonist ivuxolimab. The receptors come from an adult with an advanced solid tumor such as melanoma, head and neck, liver or kidney cancer.

The CDR3 is CASSTTGGAAYTQYF. CDR3 DNA: TGCGCCAGCAGTACGACAGGTGGCGCCGCGTATACGCAGTATTTT. The chain joins TRBV5-1 to TRBJ2-3; a possible D gene is TRBD1 (6 bases). Germline-derived CDR1 and CDR2 are SGHRS and YFSETQ. V gave up 5 bases and J gave up 7 bases, with 20 bases separating them. This CDR3 is 15 amino acids long.

The chain links TRBV6-5 to TRBJ2-3, with 7 nucleotides matching TRBD1. Germline V lookup: CDR1 MNHEY, CDR2 SVGAGI. The V and J ends lost 7 bases and 2 bases, in that order; junction bases with no gene match: 6. This CDR3 has 14 amino acids. The CDR3 loop is CASTRTGSTDTQYF. The DNA of the CDR3 is TGTGCCAGCACCCGGACAGGTTCCACAGATACGCAGTATTTT.

In this sample, this clone turned up once. This chain links TRBV20-1 with TRBJ2-5; D unresolved. Trimming pared 2 bases from V and 2 bases from J, leaving 3 bases between. CDR3 length: 11 amino acids. Looked up from germline, CDR1 is DFQATT and CDR2 is SNEGSKA (reference sequence). CDR3: CSARLQETQYF. The CDR3 DNA follows: TGCAGTGCTAGACTTCAAGAGACCCAGTACTTC.

The chain uses TRBV6-5 and TRBJ2-5, with 9 bases that match TRBD2. Unmatched junction bases numbered 9, after V lost 5 bases and J lost 5 bases. CDR3 size: 15 residues. Germline V gives CDR1 MNHEY, CDR2 SVGAGI. The CDR3 is CASSVSTSGWETQYF. CDR3 coding DNA: TGTGCCAGCAGTGTGTCTACTAGCGGGTGGGAGACCCAGTACTTC.

The J gene is TRBJ1-1, the V gene TRBV7-9; D might be TRBD1 (6 bases). Trimming stripped 0 bases from V and 5 bases from J, with 10 bases between. Germline CDR1 and CDR2: SEHNR and FQNEAQ (reference sequence). This CDR3 comprises 14 residues. The CDR3 is CASSLAGGWTEAFF. CDR3 in DNA: TGTGCCAGCAGCTTAGCCGGGGGCTGGACTGAAGCTTTCTTT.

This chain connects TRBV5-4 to TRBJ2-5; D is uncertain. With 4 bases removed from V and 1 base from J, the gap between germline ends came to 11 bases. CDR3 length equals 14 residues. Germline V gene lookup returns CDR1 SGHNT and CDR2 YYREEE (reference sequence). The CDR3 coding sequence is TGTGCCAGCAGCCGGACGGCCGGCCAAGAGACCCAGTACTTC. It codes for CASSRTAGQETQYF.

The CDR3 region is CASSRGTVSGNTIYF. The CDR3 DNA sequence: TGTGCCAGCAGCCGAGGGACGGTCTCTGGAAACACCATATATTTT. The chain employs TRBV7-8 and TRBJ1-3; a weak D match, TRBD1 (5 bases). Trimming left V 5 bases short and J 0 bases short, with 11 bases between. CDR1 is SGHVS and CDR2 is FQNEAQ in the germline V gene. This CDR3 contains 15 residues.

V and J are TRBV6-1 and TRBJ2-5; D is uncertain. CDR3 size: 16 residues. Germline-derived CDR1 and CDR2 are MNHNS and SASEGT. Between the trimmed V and J ends, which lost 0 bases and 1 base, there was a span of 12 bases. Here the CDR3 reads CASSEATANSQETQYF. For the CDR3, the DNA is TGTGCCAGCAGTGAAGCCACAGCCAATTCCCAAGAGACCCAGTACTTC.

The chain joins TRBV7-3 to TRBJ2-1, with 7 bases that match TRBD1. Germline V lookup: CDR1 SGHTA, CDR2 FQGTGA. There are 14 residues in the CDR3. Germline trimming cut 5 bases from V and 3 bases from J; bases unmatched to any gene: 4. CDR3 nucleotides: TGTGCCAGCAGCCCAGGGACAGACTACAATGAGCAGTTCTTC. Translating gives CASSPGTDYNEQFF.

The genes are TRBV5-1 and TRBJ2-5, with a weak D call TRBD1 (6 bases). The CDR3 is 14 amino acids. The V end lost 2 bases, the J end lost 7 bases, and 15 bases lay between the germline ends. Germline V gene lookup returns CDR1 SGHRS and CDR2 YFSETQ. Here the CDR3 DNA reads TGCGCCAGCAGCTTTTCAGGGGCGGATGGGACCCAGTACTTC. Translated, it gives CASSFSGADGTQYF.